This T cell receptor beta chain was retrieved from a study of immune evolution from preneoplasia to lung adenocarcinoma. Sequenced by immunoSEQ multiplex PCR; TCRdb stores in-frame clones only, minus some. The sample lists under 9,000 clones, around 79% occurring once. The CDR3 spans 16 residues. CDR1 is GTSNPN and CDR2 is SVGIG in the germline V gene (reference sequence). V lost 7 bases to trimming and J lost 3 bases; unmatched junction nucleotides: 13. The TCR sequence derives from a person aged 65 to 85 with lung adenocarcinoma. This rearrangement joins TRBV30 to TRBJ2-3; 10 bases line up with TRBD1. Sequencing was done on a sample of FFPE minimally invasive lung adenocarcinoma tissue. The CDR3 coding sequence is TGTGCCTTCCGCCTACCCGGGACAGGGGCTACAGATACGCAGTATTTT. Protein product: CAFRLPGTGATDTQYF. Full variable domain (remainder filled in from reference TRBV30 and TRBJ2-3): SQTIHQWPATLVQPVGSPLSLECTVEGTSNPNLYWYRQAAGRGLQLLFYSVGIGQISSEVPQNLSASRPQDRQFILSSKKLLLSDSGFYLCAFRLPGTGATDTQYFGPGTRLTVL.